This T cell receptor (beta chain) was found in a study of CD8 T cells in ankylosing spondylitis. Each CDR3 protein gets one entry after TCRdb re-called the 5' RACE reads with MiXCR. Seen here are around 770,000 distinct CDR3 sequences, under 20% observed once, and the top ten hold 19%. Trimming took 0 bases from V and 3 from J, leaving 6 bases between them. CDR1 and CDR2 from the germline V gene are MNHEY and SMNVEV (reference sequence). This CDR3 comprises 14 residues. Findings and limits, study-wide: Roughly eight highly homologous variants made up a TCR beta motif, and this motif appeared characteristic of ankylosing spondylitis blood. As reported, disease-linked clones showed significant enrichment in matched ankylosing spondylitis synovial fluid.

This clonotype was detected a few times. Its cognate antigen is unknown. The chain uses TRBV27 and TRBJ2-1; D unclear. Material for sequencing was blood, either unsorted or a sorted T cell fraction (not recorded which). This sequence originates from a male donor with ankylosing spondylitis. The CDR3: CASSLSPNYNEQFF. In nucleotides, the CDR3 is TGTGCCAGCAGTTTATCGCCCAACTACAATGAGCAGTTCTTC.